Listed below are T cell receptor beta chains from one sample, sequenced in a study of early T cells in non-severe SARS-CoV-2 infection. TCRdb analysed the 5' RACE reads with MiXCR anew, one entry per CDR3 protein. This table holds 43,000 or so distinct CDR3 sequences, 6% to 8.5% found once. Source material: whole blood. The receptors were sampled from an adult who was a healthcare worker with PCR-confirmed SARS-CoV-2 infection or an uninfected control (not recorded which). Each CDR3 is given with its conserved first and last residue. D genes are given only for firm matches. The size entry is marked missing in some rows and otherwise reads once, few, many or a size class.

size	J	V	D	DNA	CDR3
.	TRBJ2-5	TRBV23-1	.	TGCGCCAGCAGTCAAGACCCCGGTACCCAAGAGACCCAGTACTTC	CASSQDPGTQETQYF
.	TRBJ1-1	TRBV7-9	.	TGTGCCAGCAGCCGGTCGGGGGCTGGCACTGAAGCTTTCTTT	CASSRSGAGTEAFF
many	TRBJ2-7	TRBV20-1	.	TGCAGTGCTAGTGCGGGACAGTACTACGAGCAGTACTTC	CSASAGQYYEQYF
many	TRBJ1-6	TRBV14	.	TGTGCCAGCAGCCGTGGTTATAATTCACCCCTCCACTTT	CASSRGYNSPLHF
many	TRBJ1-1	TRBV19	.	TGTGCCAGCCAGCCCGGGGCAGGAAGGGGCACTGAAGCTTTCTTT	CASQPGAGRGTEAFF
.	TRBJ1-5	TRBV4-2	.	TGTGCCAGCAGCCAAGTAGGACGCTCCCAGCCCCAGCATTTT	CASSQVGRSQPQHF
many	TRBJ2-3	TRBV6-1	.	TGTGCCAGCAAGACCACAACCTCACCCAGGACCGAGACTCTTAGGGATACGCAGTATTTT	CASKTTTSPRTETLRDTQYF
many	TRBJ2-1	TRBV29-1	.	TGCAGCGTTGAAGAAGGACGGGAGAGCTCCTACAATGAGCAGTTCTTC	CSVEEGRESSYNEQFF
.	TRBJ1-6	TRBV6-6	TRBD1	TGTGCCAGCAGATCCGGACAGGGTGGCTCACCCCTCCACTTT	CASRSGQGGSPLHF
.	TRBJ2-3	TRBV7-8	.	TGTGCCAGCAGCTTAGCTGTATGGACGGCAGATACGCAGTATTTT	CASSLAVWTADTQYF
few	TRBJ1-6	TRBV5-1	.	TGCGCCAGCAGCCCTGGGCAGGCCGATTCACCCCTCCACTTT	CASSPGQADSPLHF
many	TRBJ1-1	TRBV6-6	.	TGTGCCAGCAGTTACCCCCCACACAGGAGGGGCACTGAAGCTTTCTTT	CASSYPPHRRGTEAFF
many	TRBJ2-2	TRBV19	.	TGTGCCAGTATCCCCCCGGGAAGGTGGACCGGGGAGCTGTTTTTT	CASIPPGRWTGELFF
few	TRBJ2-7	TRBV27	.	TGTGCCAGCAGTTTATCGAGGGTAACCTCGTCCCCCCTCGAGCAGTACTTC	CASSLSRVTSSPLEQYF
many	TRBJ2-3	TRBV1	.	TGCACCAGCAGCCAAGAGACATCCGCAAGCACAGATACGCAGTATTTT	CTSSQETSASTDTQYF
few	TRBJ2-5	TRBV11-2	.	TGTGCCAGCAGCGTAGATGAGACCCAGTACTTC	CASSVDETQYF
.	TRBJ1-1	TRBV12-3/TRBV12-4	.	TGTGCCAGCAGTTTAATCATCCGGGACACTGAAGCTTTCTTT	CASSLIIRDTEAFF
.	TRBJ2-2	TRBV4-2	TRBD1	TGTGCCAGCACTCGACAGGGCCCCGGGGAGCTGTTTTTT	CASTRQGPGELFF
few	TRBJ1-4	TRBV7-2	TRBD1	TGTGCCAGCAGCTACCAGACAGGGATAAGAAGAAGTGAAAAACTGTTTTTT	CASSYQTGIRRSEKLFF
.	TRBJ2-2	TRBV4-2	TRBD2	TGTGCCAGCAGCCGGACTAGCGGGGGGACGGGAACCGGGGAGCTGTTTTTT	CASSRTSGGTGTGELFF
few	TRBJ2-5	TRBV12-3/TRBV12-4	TRBD2	TGTGCCAGCAGTCACGGGGGGGCTAGGGAGACCCAGTACTTC	CASSHGGARETQYF
many	TRBJ2-1	TRBV10-1	TRBD2	TGCGCCATATCTACTAGCGGGGGGGGTAATGAGCAGTTCTTC	CAISTSGGGNEQFF
many	TRBJ1-2	TRBV28	.	TGTGCCAGCAGTGCCGACAGCTATGGCTACACCTTC	CASSADSYGYTF
few	TRBJ2-2	TRBV4-2	.	TGTGCCAGCAGCCATACGAGGACCGGGGAGCTGTTTTTT	CASSHTRTGELFF
many	TRBJ2-4	TRBV12-3/TRBV12-4	.	TGTGCCAGCGGGGCCCGGCTAGCGCAAGCCAAAAACATTCAGTACTTC	CASGARLAQAKNIQYF
many	TRBJ2-7	TRBV20-1	TRBD1	TGCAGTGCTAGTAACAGGGGCGCCACCGAGCAGTACTTC	CSASNRGATEQYF
few	TRBJ2-7	TRBV28	.	TGTGCCAGCAGTTTAACGGGGGAATCCTACGAGCAGTACTTC	CASSLTGESYEQYF
.	TRBJ2-6	TRBV7-9	TRBD1	TGTGCCAGCAGCTTAAAACCACAGGGGGTCAACGTCCTGACTTTC	CASSLKPQGVNVLTF
few	TRBJ2-7	TRBV10-2	TRBD1	TGCGCCAGCAGTCGCGGGACAGGGCATTCGTACGAGCAGTACTTC	CASSRGTGHSYEQYF
few	TRBJ1-3	TRBV12-3/TRBV12-4	.	TGTGCCAGCAGTATACGGGGCCCTGGAAACACCATATATTTT	CASSIRGPGNTIYF
many	TRBJ2-3	TRBV20-1	TRBD2	TGCAGTGCTAGAGATCGCGGGGGGGGAGATACGCAGTATTTT	CSARDRGGGDTQYF
few	TRBJ1-6	TRBV5-1	.	TGCGCCAGCAGCTTTAGGTCTTTCAATTCACCCCTCCACTTT	CASSFRSFNSPLHF
many	TRBJ2-7	TRBV12-3/TRBV12-4	.	TGTGCCAGCAGTGCTTCATCCTACGAGCAGTACTTC	CASSASSYEQYF
.	TRBJ1-6	TRBV14	.	TGTGCCAGCAGCCATACAGGGAGAGTCAATTCACCCCTCCACTTT	CASSHTGRVNSPLHF
.	TRBJ2-1	TRBV7-8	.	TGTGCCAGCAGCTTAGGCTTCGGACTTCTCTACAATGAGCAGTTCTTC	CASSLGFGLLYNEQFF
many	TRBJ1-2	TRBV4-3	.	TGCGCCAGCAGCCAAGGGTTGTCCCTTCTGTCCTATGGCTACACCTTC	CASSQGLSLLSYGYTF
few	TRBJ2-5	TRBV2	.	TGTGCCAGCAGTGATTTGTCAGGAGAGACCCAGTACTTC	CASSDLSGETQYF